This TCR beta chain came from a study of vaccination effects on CD4 cells after COVID-19. This clone has a handful of counts. Its antigen remains unidentified. Study results and caveats: There was marked clonal contraction among infection- and vaccine-induced clones late after vaccination. The study found that post-vaccine spike-reactive clones in convalescents were mainly new vaccine-induced clones.

Germline CDR1 is MDHEN and CDR2 is SYDVKM. V shed 4 bases, J shed 8 bases, and the junction held 5 bases outside the gene matches. CDR3 length equals 15 residues. Within the ViraFEST assay, antigen-specific CD4+ T cells underwent expansion with viral peptide pools prior to sequencing. Culture proceeded for nine to ten days, and CD4+ T cells were then isolated. This individual tested PCR-positive for SARS-CoV-2 infection between March and December 2020. In culture with about 9.7 IU/ml IL-2 and roughly 9.3 ug/ml peptides, PBMC were grown at around 1.8 million per well. IL-2 medium supplanted half the medium on days 3 and 7. This table comes from immunoSEQ multiplex PCR, and its TCRdb copy is limited to in-frame clones, with some not included. The sample yields 20,000 or so clones, 70% to 75% seen once.

This clonotype was obtained from a human donor who had a prior SARS-CoV-2 infection. The chain couples TRBV28 to TRBJ2-1; 13 nucleotides line up with TRBD2. This sample comprised CD4+ T cells from PBMCs cultured with SARS-CoV-2 spike peptides, obtained before COVID-19 vaccination. CDR3 protein: CASSSLAGGPDEQFF. Written as DNA, the CDR3 is TGTGCCAGCAGTTCACTAGCGGGGGGGCCTGATGAGCAGTTCTTC. The full variable domain, in which reference TRBV28 and TRBJ2-1 provide the parts outside the CDR3, is DVKVTQSSRYLVKRTGEKVFLECVQDMDHENMFWYRQDPGLGLRLIYFSYDVKMKEKGDIPEGYSVSREKKERFSLILESASTNQTSMYLCASSSLAGGPDEQFFGPGTRLTVL.